One and the same sample provided the 14 T cell receptor beta chains below, sequenced in a study of preoperative IRX-2 immunotherapy in early breast cancer. Treatment defined: preoperative locoregional IRX-2 cytokine immunotherapy. Assay: immunoSEQ multiplex PCR; the TCRdb copy retains only in-frame clones and omits some. The top ten hold 1.5% to 2% of the sample, which has roughly 43,000 clones, 85% to 95% seen once. The sequenced sample was tumor tissue, obtained after IRX-2 immunotherapy. Receptors originate from a human donor with breast cancer.

This chain uses TRBV4-3 with TRBJ2-2; D remains unclear. The V gene's germline CDR1 is LGHNA and CDR2 YSLEER. This CDR3 is built from 14 residues. V was pared by 0 bases and J by 6 bases, with 8 bases between. CDR3 amino acids: CASSQDLAPGELFF. The CDR3 coding sequence is TGCGCCAGCAGCCAAGACTTGGCTCCCGGGGAGCTGTTTTTT.

The chain links TRBV5-1 to TRBJ1-4; D call uncertain. Germline V gives CDR1 SGHRS, CDR2 YFSETQ. Trimming took 0 bases from V and 4 from J, leaving 10 bases between them. The CDR3 sequence is 15 residues long. The CDR3 protein is CASSLAGGFNEKLFF. As DNA, the CDR3 is TGCGCCAGCAGCTTGGCTGGTGGATTTAATGAAAAACTGTTTTTT.

The rearrangement joins TRBV6-5 to TRBJ2-2; TRBD1 matches 10 bases. In germline, CDR1 is MNHEY, CDR2 SVGAGI. The CDR3 spans 16 residues. V was pared by 3 bases and J by 7 bases, with 8 bases of the junction left unmatched. CDR3 nucleotides: TGTGCCAGCAGTTATGCGACAGGGGGCTCGGTCGGGGAGCTGTTTTTT. Translated, it gives CASSYATGGSVGELFF.

The chain carries TRBV6-1 and TRBJ1-2, with D uncertain. Germline V gives CDR1 MNHNS, CDR2 SASEGT. CDR3 length equals 14 residues. The germline V and J ends were trimmed by 6 bases and 4 bases, with 15 bases remaining between them. The CDR3 DNA follows: TGTGCCAGCAGGGATTCCGGGCCACTCTATGGCTACACCTTC. Translating gives CASRDSGPLYGYTF.

This chain uses TRBV5-4 with TRBJ1-6; a weak D match, TRBD1 (5 bases). CDR1 is SGHNT, CDR2 YYREEE, per germline (reference sequence). Trimming removed 0 bases at V and 7 bases at J, with 8 bases between. The CDR3 is 14 amino acids. The CDR3 here is CASSLGGVNSPLHF. The CDR3 nucleotides are TGTGCCAGCAGCTTGGGAGGGGTCAATTCACCCCTCCACTTT.

The CDR3 sequence is CASSENLARGNTGELFF. The CDR3 DNA reads as TGTGCCAGCAGTGAAAACCTGGCCAGGGGAAACACCGGGGAGCTGTTTTTT. This chain links TRBV6-1 with TRBJ2-2; weak D call: TRBD1 (6 bases). Trimming cost V 2 bases and J 2 bases, with 15 bases left between them. The CDR3 has 17 amino acids. Germline V gene data show CDR1 as MNHNS and CDR2 as SASEGT.

CDR3: CASSVDRGRGETQYF. The DNA for the CDR3 is TGTGCCAGCAGCGTAGACAGGGGGCGCGGAGAGACCCAGTACTTC. J is TRBJ2-5 and V is TRBV9, with 9 nucleotides matching TRBD1. This CDR3 has 15 amino acids. From germline, CDR1 is SGDLS and CDR2 YYNGEE. V lost 0 bases and J lost 4; bases outside the gene matches: 4.

The chain recombines TRBV11-2 with TRBJ2-7, with 8 nucleotides matching TRBD2. Per germline, CDR1 SGHAT and CDR2 FQNNGV. This CDR3 region has 14 residues. The J segment lost 3 bases and the V segment lost 1 base, leaving 2 bases of the junction unmatched. The CDR3 protein is CASSLVRGGYEQYF. The CDR3 DNA is TGTGCCAGCAGCTTAGTCCGGGGGGGCTACGAGCAGTACTTC. The full variable domain, with the rest looked up from reference TRBV11-2 and TRBJ2-7, is EAGVAQSPRYKIIEKRQSVAFWCNPISGHATLYWYQQILGQGPKLLIQFQNNGVVDDSQLPKDRFSAERLKGVDSTLKIQPAKLEDSAVYLCASSLVRGGYEQYFGPGTRLTVT.

This chain connects TRBV27 to TRBJ2-7; perhaps TRBD1 as D (6 bases). From germline, CDR1 is MNHEY and CDR2 SMNVEV (reference sequence). Trimming shortened V by 5 bases and J by 3 bases, and 17 bases separated the two germline ends. The CDR3 spans 15 residues. For the CDR3, the DNA is TGTGCCAGCAGTCCACATTCGACAGGTGTCTACGAGCAGTACTTC. Translated, it gives CASSPHSTGVYEQYF.

V and J are TRBV15 and TRBJ2-2; TRBD1 matches 7 bases. Trimming removed 5 bases from V and 5 bases from J; junction bases left unmatched: 8. This CDR3 is built from 15 residues. Germline V gene data show CDR1 as LNHNV and CDR2 as YYDKDF (reference sequence). The CDR3 DNA reads TGTGCCACCAGCCACACAGGGGAGAGAACCGGGGAGCTGTTTTTT. Protein sequence: CATSHTGERTGELFF.

This chain uses TRBV4-3 with TRBJ2-1; perhaps TRBD1 as D (5 bases). Germline loops: CDR1 LGHNA, CDR2 YSLEER. The CDR3 contains 15 residues. With 1 base removed from V and 2 bases from J, the gap between germline ends came to 9 bases. The CDR3 here is CASSQGMGPYNEQFF. Here the CDR3 DNA reads TGCGCCAGCAGCCAAGGTATGGGGCCCTACAATGAGCAGTTCTTC.

This chain joins TRBV11-1 and TRBJ1-2, with 9 bases that match TRBD1. V dropped 5 bases and J dropped 7; count of bases not matched to a gene: 5. CDR1 SGHAT and CDR2 FQDESV come from the germline V gene (reference sequence). There are 13 residues in the CDR3. This CDR3 reads CASSLQGAFGYTF. CDR3 bases: TGTGCCAGCAGCCTACAGGGGGCCTTTGGCTACACCTTC.

The V gene is TRBV9, the J gene TRBJ2-3; D may be TRBD1 (5 bases). CDR1 is SGDLS and CDR2 is YYNGEE in the germline V gene. With 3 bases removed from V and 2 bases from J, the gap between germline ends came to 13 bases. The CDR3 is 15 amino acids. The CDR3 is CASSARRQTTDTQYF. CDR3 nucleotide sequence: TGTGCCAGCAGCGCCAGGAGACAGACCACAGATACGCAGTATTTT.

The V and J genes are TRBV5-1 and TRBJ2-5, with 8 bases lining up with TRBD1. Germline loops: CDR1 SGHRS, CDR2 YFSETQ. V was pared by 1 base and J by 4 bases, with 3 bases of the junction left unmatched. This CDR3 contains 14 residues. This CDR3 is CASSLQGAGETQYF. Written as DNA, the CDR3 is TGCGCCAGCAGCTTGCAGGGGGCGGGAGAGACCCAGTACTTC.